The sequence of this TCR beta chain was determined in a study of shared clonotypes between healthy human individuals. At the level of the study: Three plates were used per donor for CD4 naive, three for CD4 memory, two for CD8 naive and one for CD8 memory.

CD45RO-negative, CCR7-positively selected cells formed the naive CD8 fraction, excluding terminally differentiated effector memory CD45RA+ cells. Germline lookup yields CDR1 SGHVS and CDR2 FNYEAQ. Trimming stripped 5 bases from V and 4 bases from J, with 13 bases between. CDR3 length: 14 amino acids. Findings and caveats of the study: With four donors compared, 4% to 5% of naive CD4 clonotypes were shared. On the whole, naive subsets had larger estimated richness than memory subsets had.

Produced via immunoSEQ multiplex PCR; TCRdb's table is partial and in-frame only. The sample records about 2.2 million clones, around 95% being singletons. Points on this clone: Antigen unknown.

The sequence came from a man between 18 and 35 years old in good health. Some clones in this sample may be carry-over from other donors' samples. The chain uses TRBV7-6 and TRBJ2-3; a possible D gene is TRBD1 (6 bases). Sequenced: naive CD8+ T cells from PBMCs. The CDR3 region is CASSVLQGPDTQYF. DNA of the CDR3: TGTGCCAGCAGCGTACTACAGGGTCCAGATACGCAGTATTTT. Combining the CDR3 with reference TRBV7-6 and TRBJ2-3 gives the whole variable domain GAGVSQSPRYKVTKRGQDVALRCDPISGHVSLYWYRQALGQGPEFLTYFNYEAQQDKSGLPNDRFSAERPEGSISTLTIQRTEQRDSAMYRCASSVLQGPDTQYFGPGTRLTVL.